This T cell receptor beta chain was profiled in a study of control samples from healthy donors and cancer patients. Deletions cut 6 bases from V and 0 bases from J, with 8 bases between. There are 14 residues in the CDR3. Germline V gives CDR1 MNHEY, CDR2 SVGAGI. This clone was seen only a few times. The repertoire was sequenced with immunoSEQ multiplex PCR; TCRdb's copy has only in-frame clones and lacks some. Here the sample spans about 110,000 clones, about 83% being singletons. Sequences were obtained from blood. This clonotype originated in a woman between 45 and 65 years old in good health. V usage is TRBV6-5 and J usage is TRBJ1-4, with D unresolved. The CDR3 coding sequence is TGTGCCAGCAGCGACGGTGCAACTAATGAAAAACTGTTTTTT. It specifies CASSDGATNEKLFF.